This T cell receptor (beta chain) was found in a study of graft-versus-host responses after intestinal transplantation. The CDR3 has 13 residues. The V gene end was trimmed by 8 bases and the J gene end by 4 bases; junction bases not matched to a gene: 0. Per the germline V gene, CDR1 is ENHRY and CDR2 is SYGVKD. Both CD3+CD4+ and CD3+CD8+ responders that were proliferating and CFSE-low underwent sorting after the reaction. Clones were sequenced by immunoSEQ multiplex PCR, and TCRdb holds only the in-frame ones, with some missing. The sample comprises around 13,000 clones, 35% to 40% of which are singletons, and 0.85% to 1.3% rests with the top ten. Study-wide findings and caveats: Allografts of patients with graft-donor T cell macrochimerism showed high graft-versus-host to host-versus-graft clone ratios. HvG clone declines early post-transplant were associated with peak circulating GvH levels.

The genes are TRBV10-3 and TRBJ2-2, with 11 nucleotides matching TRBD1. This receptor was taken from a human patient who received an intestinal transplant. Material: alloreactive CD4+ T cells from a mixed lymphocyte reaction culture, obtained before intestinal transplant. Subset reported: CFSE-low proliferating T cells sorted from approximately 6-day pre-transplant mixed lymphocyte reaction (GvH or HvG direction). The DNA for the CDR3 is TGTGCCATCGGGACAGGGGGCACCGGGGAGCTGTTTTTT. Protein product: CAIGTGGTGELFF.